Reported below is one T cell receptor beta chain. This entry belongs to a study of T-cell reconstitution after alpha-beta-depleted transplantation in children. Preparation of the TCRbeta library was carried out with unique molecular identifiers. TCRdb fed the PCR reads into MiXCR, producing one record per CDR3 protein. The table lists hundreds of thousands of distinct CDR3 sequences, 13% of them singletons. CDR1 and CDR2 (germline): DFQATT, SNEGSKA (reference sequence). The V and J ends lost 3 bases and 4 bases, in that order; junction bases with no gene match: 9. The CDR3 runs 15 residues. This chain joins TRBV20-1 and TRBJ2-4; 7 nucleotides align to TRBD1. The sequencing here drew on PBMCs, mostly from graft donor cells, taken 360 days after TCRalphabeta/CD19-depleted stem cell transplant. This receptor was identified in a male patient aged 10 to 17 who had a stem cell transplant for acute myeloid leukemia, so the T cells may come from the graft donor. CDR3 protein: CSASPKLGQKNIQYF. The CDR3 DNA is TGCAGTGCTAGCCCAAAACTGGGACAGAAAAACATTCAGTACTTC.